Here is one TCR beta chain with its context. Its target is unknown. The data were obtained in a study of identifying expanded T cells in peripheral blood. CDR3 size: 15 residues. Germline loops: CDR1 SGHRS, CDR2 YFSETQ. The ends were cut back, 6 bases at V and 1 base at J, with 16 bases in the middle. Overall study results and limits: Over about two and four weeks, about 15 and 19 clones changed, versus around 1.1 between replicates.

Produced via immunoSEQ multiplex PCR; TCRdb's table is partial and in-frame only. The sample shows some 95,000 clones, 88% of them seen only once. Sequenced: blood. The sequence was obtained from a person aged 18 to 75 in good health. The V and J genes are TRBV5-1 and TRBJ1-1, with D perhaps TRBD1 (5 bases). The CDR3, as DNA: TGCGCCAGCAACCGGGACGGCTATCCGAACACTGAAGCTTTCTTT. Protein sequence: CASNRDGYPNTEAFF.